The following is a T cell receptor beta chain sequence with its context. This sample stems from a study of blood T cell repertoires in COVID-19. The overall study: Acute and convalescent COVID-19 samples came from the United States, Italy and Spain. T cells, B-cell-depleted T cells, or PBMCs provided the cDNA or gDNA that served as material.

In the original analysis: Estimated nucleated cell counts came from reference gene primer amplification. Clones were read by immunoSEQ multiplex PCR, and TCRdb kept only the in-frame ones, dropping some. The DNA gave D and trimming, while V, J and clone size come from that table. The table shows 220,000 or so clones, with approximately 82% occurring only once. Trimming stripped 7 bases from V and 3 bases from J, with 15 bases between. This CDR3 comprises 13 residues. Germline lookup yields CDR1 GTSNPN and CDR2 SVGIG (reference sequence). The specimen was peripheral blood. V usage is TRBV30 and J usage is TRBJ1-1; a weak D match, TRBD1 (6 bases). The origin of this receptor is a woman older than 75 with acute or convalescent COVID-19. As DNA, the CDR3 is TGTGCCTCCCGGCGGGGGCGCGACACTGAAGCTTTCTTT. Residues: CASRRGRDTEAFF. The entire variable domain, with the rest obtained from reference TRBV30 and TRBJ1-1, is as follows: SQTIHQWPATLVQPVGSPLSLECTVEGTSNPNLYWYRQAAGRGLQLLFYSVGIGQISSEVPQNLSASRPQDRQFILSSKKLLLSDSGFYLCASRRGRDTEAFFGQGTRLTVV.